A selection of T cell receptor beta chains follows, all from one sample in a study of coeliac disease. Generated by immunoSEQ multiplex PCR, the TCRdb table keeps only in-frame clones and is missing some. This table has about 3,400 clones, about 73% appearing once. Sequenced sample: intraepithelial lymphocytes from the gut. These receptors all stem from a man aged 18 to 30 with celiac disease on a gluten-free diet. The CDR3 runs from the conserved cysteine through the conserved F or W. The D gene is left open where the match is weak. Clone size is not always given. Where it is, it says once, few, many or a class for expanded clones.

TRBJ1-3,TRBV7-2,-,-,TGTGCCAGCAGCCGAGACAGGACCTCTGGAAACACCATATATTTT,CASSRDRTSGNTIYF
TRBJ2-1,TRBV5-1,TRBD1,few,TGCGCCAGCAATGGACAGGGCTCCTACAATGAGCAGTTCTTC,CASNGQGSYNEQFF
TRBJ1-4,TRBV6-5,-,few,TGTGCCAGCAGTTCGTACACTTCCCGGGGTGAAAAACTGTTTTTT,CASSSYTSRGEKLFF
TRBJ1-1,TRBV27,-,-,TGTGCCAGCAGCTCCACCAGAGGAGCTTTCTTT,CASSSTRGAFF
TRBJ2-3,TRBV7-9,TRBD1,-,TGTGCCAGCGGACAGGGCACAGATACGCAGTATTTT,CASGQGTDTQYF
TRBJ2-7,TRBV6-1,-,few,TGTGCCAGCAGTGAAGTTGGCAGGGCCTACGAGCAGTACTTC,CASSEVGRAYEQYF
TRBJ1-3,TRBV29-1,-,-,TGCAGCGCCTTGACAGACCTTTTAGGGAACACCATATATTTT,CSALTDLLGNTIYF
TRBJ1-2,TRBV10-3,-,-,TGTGCCACCGGGGGGGGCTGGGGCTACACCTTC,CATGGGWGYTF
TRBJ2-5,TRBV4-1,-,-,TGCGCCAGCAGCCAAGTCAGGTTTCGTTCCCAGTACTTC,CASSQVRFRSQYF
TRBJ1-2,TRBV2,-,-,TGTGCCAGCAGCGAGCGACAGGTATATGGCTACACCTTC,CASSERQVYGYTF
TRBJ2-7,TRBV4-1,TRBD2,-,TGCGCCAGCAGCGGCGGGGGGGCGAACTACGAGCAGTACTTC,CASSGGGANYEQYF
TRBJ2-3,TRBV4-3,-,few,TGCGCCAGCAGCCCGAATAGTGGGGAGATCGGAGATACGCAGTATTTT,CASSPNSGEIGDTQYF
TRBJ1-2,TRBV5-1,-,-,TGCGCCAGCAGCTTGAGGGAGGATGGCTACACCTTC,CASSLREDGYTF
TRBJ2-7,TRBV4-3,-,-,TGCGCCAGCAGCCCGAATGGGGGGAAGAGTTACGAGCAGTACTTC,CASSPNGGKSYEQYF
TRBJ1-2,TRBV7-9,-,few,TGTGCCAGCAGCCCCCAGAGGGACAATGGCTACACCTTC,CASSPQRDNGYTF
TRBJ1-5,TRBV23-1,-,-,TGCGCCAGCAGCCCCAGACACCTGTATAGCAATCAGCCCCAGCATTTT,CASSPRHLYSNQPQHF
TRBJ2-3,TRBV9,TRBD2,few,TGTGCCAGCAGTGCAGAGGGCGGGGGTAGCACAGATACGCAGTATTTT,CASSAEGGGSTDTQYF
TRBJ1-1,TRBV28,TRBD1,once,TGTGCCAGCAGCAGACAGGGTCATGGGGCTGAAGCTTTCTTT,CASSRQGHGAEAFF
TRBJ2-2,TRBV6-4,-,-,TGTGCCAGCAGACCTGGACATTTGAACACCGGGGAGCTGTTTTTT,CASRPGHLNTGELFF
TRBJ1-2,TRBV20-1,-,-,TGCAGTGCTTTAGAGGGCTATGGCTACACCTTC,CSALEGYGYTF
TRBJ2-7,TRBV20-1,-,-,TGCAGTGCTTACCGGGGGTACGAGCAGTACTTC,CSAYRGYEQYF
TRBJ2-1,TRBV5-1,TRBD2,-,TGCGCCAGCAGCTTAGCGGGGGGGCCTAATGAGCAGTTCTTC,CASSLAGGPNEQFF
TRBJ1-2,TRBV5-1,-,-,TGCGCCAGCAGCTTGGGGGCGAGTGGCTACACCTTC,CASSLGASGYTF
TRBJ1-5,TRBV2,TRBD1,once,TGTGCCAGCAGTGAAGGGACAGGGGGTCAGCCCCAGCATTTT,CASSEGTGGQPQHF
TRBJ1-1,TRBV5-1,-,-,TGCGCCAGCAGCCAGGGTACTGAAGCTTTCTTT,CASSQGTEAFF
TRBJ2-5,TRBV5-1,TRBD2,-,TGCGCCAGCAGCCCGGACTCTAGCGGGGGTATAGAGACCCAGTACTTC,CASSPDSSGGIETQYF
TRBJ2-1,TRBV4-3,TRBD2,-,TGCGCCAGCAGCCAAGAGGTTTATGGCGGGGGGTTGAATGAGCAGTTCTTC,CASSQEVYGGGLNEQFF
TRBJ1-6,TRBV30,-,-,TGTGCCTGGAGGGATTCCAGGGGAGTGCATTCACCCCTCCACTTT,CAWRDSRGVHSPLHF
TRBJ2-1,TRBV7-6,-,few,TGTGCCAGCAGCTATATTAGCCTAGGAAACAATGAGCAGTTCTTC,CASSYISLGNNEQFF
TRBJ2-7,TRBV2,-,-,TGTGCCAGCAGTGAAGGACTTCAAGGTCTCGAGCAGTACTTC,CASSEGLQGLEQYF
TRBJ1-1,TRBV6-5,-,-,TGTGCCAGCAGTTACTCGGTTCCGAGGAACACTGAAGCTTTCTTT,CASSYSVPRNTEAFF
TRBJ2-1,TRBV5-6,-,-,TGTGCCAGCACCGCAGTGGGCTCTTCCAACAATGAGCAGTTCTTC,CASTAVGSSNNEQFF
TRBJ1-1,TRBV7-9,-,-,TGTGCCAGCAGCGTTATGAACACTGAAGCTTTCTTT,CASSVMNTEAFF
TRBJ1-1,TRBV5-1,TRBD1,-,TGCGCCAGCACCACGCCAGGGGGTGAAGCTTTCTTT,CASTTPGGEAFF
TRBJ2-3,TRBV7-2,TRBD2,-,TGTGCCAGCAGCTTAGGTAGCGGGGGGCTAAATACGCAGTATTTT,CASSLGSGGLNTQYF
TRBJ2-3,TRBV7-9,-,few,TGTGCCAGCAGCTTAGGCGCCAGCGTGGCAGATACGCAGTATTTT,CASSLGASVADTQYF
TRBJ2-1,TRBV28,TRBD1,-,TGTGCCAGCAGTTTGCCCCGGGACAGCTACCTCAATGAGCAGTTCTTC,CASSLPRDSYLNEQFF
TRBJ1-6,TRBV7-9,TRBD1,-,TGTGCCAGCAGCCCCGGGACAGGGACCTCACCCCTCCACTTT,CASSPGTGTSPLHF
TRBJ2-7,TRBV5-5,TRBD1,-,TGTGCCGGTGAGACAGGGGGTAGCGAGCAGTACTTC,CAGETGGSEQYF
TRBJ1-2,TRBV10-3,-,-,TGTGCCATCAGGGGAGGGGGAAGTGGTGGCTACACCTTC,CAIRGGGSGGYTF
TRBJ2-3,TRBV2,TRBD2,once,TGTGCCAGCAGTGCAGGACTAGGGAGGGGAACAGATACGCAGTATTTT,CASSAGLGRGTDTQYF
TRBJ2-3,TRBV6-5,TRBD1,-,TGTGCCAGCAGTACCGGGACAGGGGGCACAGATACGCAGTATTTT,CASSTGTGGTDTQYF
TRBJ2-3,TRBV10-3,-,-,TGTGCCATCCAACAGGCCAGCCTAGATACGCAGTATTTT,CAIQQASLDTQYF
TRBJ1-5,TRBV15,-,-,TGTGCCACCAGCCTCCTGGGGAGCGACAGGAGCAATCAGCCCCAGCATTTT,CATSLLGSDRSNQPQHF
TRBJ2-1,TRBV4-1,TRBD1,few,TGCGCCAGCAGCCCCGGACAGGGCTTGGGGGAACAGTTCTTC,CASSPGQGLGEQFF
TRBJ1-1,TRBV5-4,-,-,TGTGCCAGCAGCTTGTTCAACATGAACACTGAAGCTTTCTTT,CASSLFNMNTEAFF
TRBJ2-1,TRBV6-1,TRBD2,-,TGTGCCAGCAGTGAATACGCGGGGGGGCCGAAGAATGAGCAGTTCTTC,CASSEYAGGPKNEQFF
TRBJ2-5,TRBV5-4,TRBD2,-,TGTGCCAGCAGCCCGGGACTAGCGGGGGGGGCAGAGACCCAGTACTTC,CASSPGLAGGAETQYF
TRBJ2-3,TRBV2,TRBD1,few,TGTGCCAGCAGTAAAGGGACAGTTGGTAGCACAGATACGCAGTATTTT,CASSKGTVGSTDTQYF
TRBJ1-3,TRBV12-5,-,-,TGTGCTAGTGGTTTGGGGCTCTCTGGAAACACCATATATTTT,CASGLGLSGNTIYF
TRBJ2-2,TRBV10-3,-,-,TGTGCCGCGAAATCCGGACAAGACACCGGGGAGCTGTTTTTT,CAAKSGQDTGELFF
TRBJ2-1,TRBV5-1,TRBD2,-,TGCGCCAGCAGCTTGGTAGCGGGGGGCTCCTACAATGAGCAGTTCTTC,CASSLVAGGSYNEQFF
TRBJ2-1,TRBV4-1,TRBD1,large,TGCGCCAGCACCGCCTGGGGGACAGGCAATGAGCAGTTCTTC,CASTAWGTGNEQFF
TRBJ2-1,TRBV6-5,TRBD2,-,TGTGCCAGCAGTTCGATAGCGGGGGGGACCTACAATGAGCAGTTCTTC,CASSSIAGGTYNEQFF
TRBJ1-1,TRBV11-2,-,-,TGTGCCAGCACCGCCTCTCGCAGGAACACTGAAGCTTTCTTT,CASTASRRNTEAFF
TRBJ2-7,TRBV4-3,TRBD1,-,TGCGCCAGCAGCCCCGACAGGGTCTCCTACGAGCAGTACTTC,CASSPDRVSYEQYF
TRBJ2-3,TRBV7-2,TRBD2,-,TGTGCCAGCAGACGGACTAGCGGGGGGGGTGGAGATACGCAGTATTTT,CASRRTSGGGGDTQYF
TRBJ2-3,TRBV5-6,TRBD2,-,TGTGCCAGCAGCTTCATCGGGGGGAGCACAGATACGCAGTATTTT,CASSFIGGSTDTQYF
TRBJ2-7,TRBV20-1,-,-,TGCAGTGCTATTACAGGGTACGAGCAGTACTTC,CSAITGYEQYF
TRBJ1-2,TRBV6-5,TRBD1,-,TGTGCCAGCAGTTACGGGACAGGGAGAGGCTATGGCTACACCTTC,CASSYGTGRGYGYTF